This T cell receptor beta chain was found in a study of T cell responses to AZD1222 COVID-19 vaccine. Profiling relied on immunoSEQ multiplex PCR, and the TCRdb table lists in-frame clones only, not all of them. The sample shows about 90,000 clones, under 95% of them seen only once. This sequence originates from an adult in good health. Material: peripheral blood, obtained on day 0 of MenACWY control vaccination.

The CDR3 sequence is CASSPLLNTGELFF. CDR3 DNA: TGTGCCAGCAGTCCCCTACTTAACACCGGGGAGCTGTTTTTT. The chain is built from TRBV6-5 and TRBJ2-2; the D is unclear. The CDR3 contains 14 residues. The V end lost 5 bases, the J end lost 2 bases, and 9 bases lay between the germline ends. The germline CDR1 and CDR2 sequences are MNHEY and SVGAGI.